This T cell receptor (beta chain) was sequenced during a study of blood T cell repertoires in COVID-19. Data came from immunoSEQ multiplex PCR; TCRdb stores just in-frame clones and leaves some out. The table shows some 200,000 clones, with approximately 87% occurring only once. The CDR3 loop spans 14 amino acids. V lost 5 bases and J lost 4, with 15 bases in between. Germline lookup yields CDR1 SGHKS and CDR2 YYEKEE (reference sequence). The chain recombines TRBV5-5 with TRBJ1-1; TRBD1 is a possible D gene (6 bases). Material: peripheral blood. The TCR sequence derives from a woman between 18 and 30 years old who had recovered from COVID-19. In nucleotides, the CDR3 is TGTGCCAGCAGGGGCGCCAGGGGCGGCACTGAAGCTTTCTTT. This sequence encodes CASRGARGGTEAFF.